A single sample is the source of the 10 T cell receptor beta chains below, sequenced in a study of blood T cell repertoires in COVID-19. Clones were read by immunoSEQ multiplex PCR, and TCRdb kept only the in-frame ones, dropping some. The sample has a few hundred thousand clones, 80% to 85% seen once. The sequenced sample consisted of peripheral blood. The source of these receptors is a person aged 65 to 85 with COVID-19, enrolled during active disease.

The chain has TRBV5-1 and TRBJ2-7; 9 nucleotides match TRBD2. The germline CDR1 and CDR2 sequences are SGHRS and YFSETQ. CDR3 length: 15 amino acids. Unmatched junction bases numbered 8, after V lost 0 bases and J lost 7 bases. CDR3 sequence (DNA): TGCGCCAGCAGCTTGGGGGCGGGAGGGCCGTATGAGCAGTACTTC. It codes for CASSLGAGGPYEQYF.

The chain combines TRBV29-1 with TRBJ2-7; tentatively, D is TRBD2 (6 bases). The germline V and J ends were trimmed by 3 bases and 2 bases, with 11 bases remaining between them. Germline V gene sequence: CDR1 SQVTM, CDR2 ANQGSEA. This CDR3 comprises 13 residues. In DNA form, the CDR3 reads TGCAGCGTTGATGGGGACTCCCCCTACGAGCAGTACTTC. As protein: CSVDGDSPYEQYF.

CDR3 amino acids: CASSYVTGGTNYGYTF. The CDR3 region has the DNA TGTGCCAGCAGTTACGTCACAGGGGGAACTAACTATGGCTACACCTTC. V and J are TRBV6-5 and TRBJ1-2; 8 bases are a match to TRBD1. The CDR3 length is 16 residues. Germline-derived CDR1 and CDR2 are MNHEY and SVGAGI. Germline trimming cut 2 bases from V and 0 bases from J; bases unmatched to any gene: 5.

This chain uses TRBV28 with TRBJ1-4; D not resolved. Trimming removed 7 bases at V and 7 bases at J, with 16 bases between. The CDR3 is made up of 14 amino acids. Germline V gene sequence: CDR1 MDHEN, CDR2 SYDVKM. CDR3 in DNA: TGTGCCAGCACCCGACTCAGCGCGGGTGAAAAACTGTTTTTT. It codes for CASTRLSAGEKLFF.

This rearrangement joins TRBV15 to TRBJ1-3, with TRBD1 identical over 8 bases. The ends lost 3 bases at V and 3 bases at J; junction bases unmatched: 4. The CDR3 sequence is 15 residues long. Germline CDR1 and CDR2: LNHNV and YYDKDF (reference sequence). The CDR3 coding sequence is TGTGCCACCAGCAGGGACAGGGAAAATGGAAACACCATATATTTT. It specifies CATSRDRENGNTIYF.

The chain carries TRBV7-2 and TRBJ1-1; no reliable D call. Trimming took 3 bases from V and 1 from J, leaving 6 bases between them. The length of the CDR3 is 13 residues. Germline lookup yields CDR1 SGHTA and CDR2 FQGNSA. CDR3 sequence reads: CASSLSGNTEAFF. CDR3 bases: TGTGCCAGCAGCTTGTCAGGGAACACTGAAGCTTTCTTT.

J is TRBJ1-2 and V is TRBV5-1; 10 nucleotides match TRBD1. The ends lost 4 bases at V and 5 bases at J; junction bases unmatched: 8. The CDR3 runs to 15 residues. The germline CDR1 and CDR2 sequences are SGHRS and YFSETQ. The CDR3 loop is CASSPGTGAEYGYTF. CDR3 DNA sequence: TGCGCCAGCAGCCCCGGGACAGGGGCCGAATATGGCTACACCTTC.

The rearrangement links TRBV19 to TRBJ2-1; 9 bases match TRBD1. The V and J ends lost 8 bases and 1 base, in that order; junction bases with no gene match: 9. This CDR3 has 16 amino acids. Germline V CDR1 and CDR2: LNHDA, SQIVND (reference sequence). The chain's CDR3 is CASDQVGTGSYNEQFF. Here the CDR3 DNA reads TGTGCCAGTGATCAGGTCGGGACAGGGTCCTACAATGAGCAGTTCTTC. Based on the CDR3 plus reference TRBV19 and TRBJ2-1, the full variable domain is DGGITQSPKYLFRKEGQNVTLSCEQNLNHDAMYWYRQDPGQGLRLIYYSQIVNDFQKGDIAEGYSVSREKKESFPLTVTSAQKNPTAFYLCASDQVGTGSYNEQFFGPGTRLTVL.

V and J are TRBV10-3 and TRBJ1-5; possibly TRBD1 for D (5 bases). The V gene's germline CDR1 is ENHRY and CDR2 SYGVKD. The V end lost 4 bases, the J end lost 3 bases, and 13 bases lay between the germline ends. This CDR3 region has 15 residues. As DNA, the CDR3 is TGTGCCATCAGTGTAAGTGACAGTCCCAATCAGCCCCAGCATTTT. Residues: CAISVSDSPNQPQHF.

The chain employs TRBV6-1 and TRBJ1-5; D ambiguous. The germline gives CDR1 MNHNS, CDR2 SASEGT. CDR3 size: 15 residues. V dropped 2 bases and J dropped 1 base, with 9 bases sitting between them. CDR3 nucleotides: TGTGCCAGCAGTGAATTCCCTCTAAGCAATCAGCCCCAGCATTTT. This sequence encodes CASSEFPLSNQPQHF.